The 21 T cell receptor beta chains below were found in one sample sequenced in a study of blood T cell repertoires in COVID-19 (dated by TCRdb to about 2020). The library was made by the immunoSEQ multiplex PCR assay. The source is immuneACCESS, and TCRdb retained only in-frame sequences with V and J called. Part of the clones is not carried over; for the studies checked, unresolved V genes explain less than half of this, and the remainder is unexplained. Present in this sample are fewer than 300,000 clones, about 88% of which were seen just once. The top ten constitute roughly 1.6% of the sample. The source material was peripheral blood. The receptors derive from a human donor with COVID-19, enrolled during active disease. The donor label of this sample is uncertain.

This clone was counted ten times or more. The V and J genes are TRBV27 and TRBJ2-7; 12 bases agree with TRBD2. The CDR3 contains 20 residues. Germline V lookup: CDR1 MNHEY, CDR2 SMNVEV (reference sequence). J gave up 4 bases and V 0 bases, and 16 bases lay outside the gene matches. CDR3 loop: CASSLSIPRPGLAGQYEQYF. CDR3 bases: TGTGCCAGCAGTTTATCTATCCCCCGCCCGGGACTAGCGGGCCAGTACGAGCAGTACTTC.

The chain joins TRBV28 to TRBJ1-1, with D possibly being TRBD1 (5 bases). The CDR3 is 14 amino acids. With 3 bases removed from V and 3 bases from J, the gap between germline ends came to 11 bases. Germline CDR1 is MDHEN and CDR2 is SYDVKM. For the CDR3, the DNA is TGTGCCAGCAGTTTGACAGAGGTCCACACTGAAGCTTTCTTT. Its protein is CASSLTEVHTEAFF.

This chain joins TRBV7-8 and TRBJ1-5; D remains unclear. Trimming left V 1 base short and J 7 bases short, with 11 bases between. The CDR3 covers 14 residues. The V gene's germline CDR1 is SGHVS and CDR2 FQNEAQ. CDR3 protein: CASSLVGRGQPQHF. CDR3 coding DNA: TGTGCCAGCAGCTTAGTTGGACGAGGGCAGCCCCAGCATTTT.

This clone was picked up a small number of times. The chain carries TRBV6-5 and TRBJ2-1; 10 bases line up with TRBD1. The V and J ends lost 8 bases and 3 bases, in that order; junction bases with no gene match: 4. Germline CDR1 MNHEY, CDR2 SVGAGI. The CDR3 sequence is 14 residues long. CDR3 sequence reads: CASGTGEVYNEQFF. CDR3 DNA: TGTGCCAGCGGGACAGGGGAGGTCTACAATGAGCAGTTCTTC.

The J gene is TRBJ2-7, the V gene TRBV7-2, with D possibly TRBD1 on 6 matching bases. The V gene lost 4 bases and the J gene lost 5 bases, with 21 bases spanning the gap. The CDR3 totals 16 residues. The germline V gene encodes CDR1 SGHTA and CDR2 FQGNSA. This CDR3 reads CASSSTAGTNGDEQYF. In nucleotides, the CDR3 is TGTGCCAGCAGCTCGACGGCCGGGACAAATGGGGACGAGCAGTACTTC.

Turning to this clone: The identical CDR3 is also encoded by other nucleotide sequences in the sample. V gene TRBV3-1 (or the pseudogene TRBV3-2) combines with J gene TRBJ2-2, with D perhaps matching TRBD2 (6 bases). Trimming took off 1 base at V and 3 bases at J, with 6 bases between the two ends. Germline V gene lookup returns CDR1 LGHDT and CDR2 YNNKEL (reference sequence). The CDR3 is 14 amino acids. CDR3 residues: CASSQGGDTGELFF. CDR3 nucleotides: TGTGCCAGCAGCCAAGGGGGGGACACCGGGGAGCTGTTTTTT.

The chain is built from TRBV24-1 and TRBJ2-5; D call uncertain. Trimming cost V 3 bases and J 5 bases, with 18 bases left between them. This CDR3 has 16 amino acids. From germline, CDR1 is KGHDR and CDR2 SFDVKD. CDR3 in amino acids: CATSDGRFGFGETQYF. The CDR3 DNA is TGTGCCACCAGTGATGGTCGCTTTGGCTTCGGGGAGACCCAGTACTTC.

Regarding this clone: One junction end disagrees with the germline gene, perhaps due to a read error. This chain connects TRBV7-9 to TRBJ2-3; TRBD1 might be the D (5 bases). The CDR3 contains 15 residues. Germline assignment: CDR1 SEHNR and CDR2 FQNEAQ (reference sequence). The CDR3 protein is CASTLNQGSTDTQYF. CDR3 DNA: TGTGCCAGCACCTTAAACCAGGGCAGCACAGATACGCAGTATTTT.

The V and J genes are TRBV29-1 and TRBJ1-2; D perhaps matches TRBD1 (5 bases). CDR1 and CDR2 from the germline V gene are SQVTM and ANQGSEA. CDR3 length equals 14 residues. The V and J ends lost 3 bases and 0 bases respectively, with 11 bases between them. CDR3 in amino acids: CSVEPGDPNYGYTF. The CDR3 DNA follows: TGCAGCGTTGAGCCGGGGGACCCTAACTATGGCTACACCTTC.

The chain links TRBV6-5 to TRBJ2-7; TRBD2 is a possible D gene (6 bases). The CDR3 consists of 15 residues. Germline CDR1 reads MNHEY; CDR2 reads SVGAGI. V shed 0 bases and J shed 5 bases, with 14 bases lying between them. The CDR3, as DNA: TGTGCCAGCAGTTACTCGAGACCGGGGGAGAACGAGCAGTACTTC. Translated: CASSYSRPGENEQYF.

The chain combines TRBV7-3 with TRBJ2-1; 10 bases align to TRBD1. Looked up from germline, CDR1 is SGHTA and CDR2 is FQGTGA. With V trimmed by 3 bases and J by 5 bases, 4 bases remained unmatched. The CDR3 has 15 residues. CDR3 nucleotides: TGTGCCAGCAGCTTGGGGACAGGGGACCACAATGAGCAGTTCTTC. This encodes CASSLGTGDHNEQFF.

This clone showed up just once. This CDR3 reads CASSQPQSRKGRGAGTDTQYF. The CDR3 DNA sequence: TGCGCCAGCAGTCAACCCCAAAGCCGAAAGGGGCGGGGCGCGGGCACAGATACGCAGTATTTT. The chain employs TRBV23-1 and TRBJ2-3, with D perhaps TRBD2 (6 bases). TRBV23-1 is classed as an ORF, of uncertain function. V was pared by 2 bases and J by 1 base, with 28 bases between. The CDR3 is made up of 21 amino acids.

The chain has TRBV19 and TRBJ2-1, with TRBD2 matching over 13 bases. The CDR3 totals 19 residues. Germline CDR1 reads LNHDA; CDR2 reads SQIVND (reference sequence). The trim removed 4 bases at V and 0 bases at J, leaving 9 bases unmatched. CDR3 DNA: TGTGCCAGTAGTACACCGGGACTAGCGGGACCCAGCTCCTACAATGAGCAGTTCTTC. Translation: CASSTPGLAGPSSYNEQFF.

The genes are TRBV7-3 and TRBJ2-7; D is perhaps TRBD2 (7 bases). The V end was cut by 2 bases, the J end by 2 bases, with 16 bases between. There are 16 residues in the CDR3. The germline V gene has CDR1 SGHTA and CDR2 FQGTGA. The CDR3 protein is CASSLRGAPSAYEQYF. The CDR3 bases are TGTGCCAGCAGCTTACGGGGGGCGCCCTCTGCCTACGAGCAGTACTTC. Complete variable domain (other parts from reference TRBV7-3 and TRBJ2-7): GAGVSQTPSNKVTEKGKYVELRCDPISGHTALYWYRQSLGQGPEFLIYFQGTGAADDSGLPNDRFFAVRPEGSVSTLKIQRTERGDSAVYLCASSLRGAPSAYEQYFGPGTRLTVT.

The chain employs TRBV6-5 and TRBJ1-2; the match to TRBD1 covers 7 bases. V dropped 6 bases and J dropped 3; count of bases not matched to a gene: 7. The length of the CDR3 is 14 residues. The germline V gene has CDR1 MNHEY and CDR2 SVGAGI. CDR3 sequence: CASRRQGGYYGYTF. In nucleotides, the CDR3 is TGTGCCAGCAGACGACAGGGAGGTTACTATGGCTACACCTTC.

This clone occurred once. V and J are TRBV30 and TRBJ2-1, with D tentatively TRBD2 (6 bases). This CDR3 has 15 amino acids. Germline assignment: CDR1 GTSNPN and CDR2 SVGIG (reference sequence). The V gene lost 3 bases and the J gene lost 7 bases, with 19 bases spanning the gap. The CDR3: CAWSVPSEEGNEQFF. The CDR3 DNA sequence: TGTGCCTGGAGCGTGCCTAGCGAGGAAGGTAATGAGCAGTTCTTC.

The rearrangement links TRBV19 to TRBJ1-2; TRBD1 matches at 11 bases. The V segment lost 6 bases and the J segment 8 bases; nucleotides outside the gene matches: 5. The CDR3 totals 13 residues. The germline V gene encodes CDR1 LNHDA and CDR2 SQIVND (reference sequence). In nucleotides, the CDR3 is TGTGCCAGTAGATCGGACAGGGGGCTAGGCTACACCTTC. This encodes CASRSDRGLGYTF.

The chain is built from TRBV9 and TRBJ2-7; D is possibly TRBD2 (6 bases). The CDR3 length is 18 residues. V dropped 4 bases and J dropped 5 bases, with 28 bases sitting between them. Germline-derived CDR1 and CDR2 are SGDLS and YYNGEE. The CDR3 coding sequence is TGTGCCAGCAGCACTTCACTTGTAGGGCAGGGAGGTTCCCACGAGCAGTACTTC. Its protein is CASSTSLVGQGGSHEQYF.

The CDR3 loop reads CSVTGGTVGTGELFF. The CDR3 coding sequence is TGCAGCGTCACAGGGGGAACTGTTGGTACCGGGGAGCTGTTTTTT. This chain links TRBV29-1 with TRBJ2-2, with TRBD1 identical over 8 bases. This CDR3 is built from 15 residues. From germline, CDR1 is SQVTM and CDR2 ANQGSEA. J lost 5 bases, V lost 6 bases, and 11 bases had no gene match.

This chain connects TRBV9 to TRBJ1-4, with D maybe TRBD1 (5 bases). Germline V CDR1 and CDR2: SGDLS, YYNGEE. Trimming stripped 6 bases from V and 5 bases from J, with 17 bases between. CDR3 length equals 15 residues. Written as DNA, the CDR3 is TGTGCCAGCAACCAAATGGGGGGTGCCAATGAAAAACTGTTTTTT. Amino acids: CASNQMGGANEKLFF. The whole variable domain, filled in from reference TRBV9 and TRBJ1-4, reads DSGVTQTPKHLITATGQRVTLRCSPRSGDLSVYWYQQSLDQGLQFLIQYYNGEERAKGNILERFSAQQFPDLHSELNLSSLELGDSALYFCASNQMGGANEKLFFGSGTQLSVL.

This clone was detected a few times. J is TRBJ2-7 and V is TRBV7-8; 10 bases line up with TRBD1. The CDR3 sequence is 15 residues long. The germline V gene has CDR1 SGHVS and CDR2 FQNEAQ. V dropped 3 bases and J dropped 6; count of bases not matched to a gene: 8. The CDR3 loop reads CASSFRRDRGSEQYF. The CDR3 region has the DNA TGTGCCAGCAGCTTCCGCCGGGACAGGGGCTCCGAGCAGTACTTC.